The 10 T cell receptor beta chains reported below all come from one sample, sequenced in a study of blood T cell repertoires in COVID-19. Sequencing used immunoSEQ multiplex PCR; TCRdb keeps in-frame clones, though not all of them. The sample includes around 250,000 clones, about nine tenths of them seen just once. The sample comprised peripheral blood. The receptor set was obtained from a woman aged 25 to 39 with active or convalescent COVID-19.

This chain connects TRBV18 to TRBJ2-3, with 7 nucleotides matching TRBD2. Looked up from germline, CDR1 is KGHSH and CDR2 is LQKENI. This CDR3 contains 11 residues. V shed 8 bases and J 6 bases; nucleotides not matched to a gene: 2. CDR3 nucleotide sequence: TGTGCCAGCCGGGGGGTGGATACGCAGTATTTT. This sequence encodes CASRGVDTQYF. Full variable domain (rest looked up from reference TRBV18 and TRBJ2-3): NAGVMQNPRHLVRRRGQEARLRCSPMKGHSHVYWYRQLPEEGLKFMVYLQKENIIDESGMPKERFSAEFPKEGPSILRIQQVVRGDSAAYFCASRGVDTQYFGPGTRLTVL.

This clone was seen just once. The V gene is TRBV10-3, the J gene TRBJ1-5; no firm D call. This CDR3 has 13 residues. Germline V gene sequence: CDR1 ENHRY, CDR2 SYGVKD. The germline V and J ends were trimmed by 8 bases and 6 bases, with 14 bases remaining between them. This chain's CDR3 is CAIATGVGQPQHF. In nucleotides, the CDR3 is TGTGCCATCGCCACCGGGGTAGGTCAGCCCCAGCATTTT.

The rearrangement uses TRBV5-1 and TRBJ1-1; 7 bases match TRBD1. There are 14 residues in the CDR3. CDR1 is SGHRS and CDR2 is YFSETQ in the germline V gene. Trimming cost V 4 bases and J 4 bases; bases outside gene matches: 7. The DNA of the CDR3 is TGCGCCAGCAGCCTTGAACCAGGGGGCACTGAAGCTTTCTTT. Translated, it gives CASSLEPGGTEAFF.

This rearrangement joins TRBV28 to TRBJ2-1; TRBD1 might be the D (5 bases). V lost 6 bases, J lost 14 bases, and 20 bases lay in between. The CDR3 is 13 residues long. Per germline, CDR1 MDHEN and CDR2 SYDVKM. CDR3 loop: CASSPNSGKGKFF. The CDR3 nucleotides read TGTGCCAGCAGCCCCAATTCCGGAAAGGGGAAGTTCTTC.

The chain employs TRBV7-8 and TRBJ1-2, with 7 bases that match TRBD1. Germline loops: CDR1 SGHVS, CDR2 FQNEAQ. Trimming cost V 5 bases and J 2 bases; bases outside gene matches: 8. This CDR3 region has 15 residues. CDR3 nucleotides: TGTGCCAGCAGCCCTCTGATGACAGGGAACTATGGCTACACCTTC. As protein: CASSPLMTGNYGYTF. Complete variable domain (other parts from reference TRBV7-8 and TRBJ1-2): GAGVSQSPRYKVAKRGQDVALRCDPISGHVSLFWYQQALGQGPEFLTYFQNEAQLDKSGLPSDRFFAERPEGSVSTLKIQRTQQEDSAVYLCASSPLMTGNYGYTFGSGTRLTVV.

This chain joins TRBV5-1 and TRBJ1-1, with 8 bases that match TRBD1. Germline-derived CDR1 and CDR2 are SGHRS and YFSETQ. J lost 1 base, V lost 5 bases, and 4 bases had no gene match. The CDR3 runs 14 residues. The CDR3 region is CASRVGTGNTEAFF. CDR3 in DNA: TGCGCCAGCAGGGTGGGGACAGGGAACACTGAAGCTTTCTTT.

The chain combines TRBV4-3 with TRBJ2-3; 7 positions agree with TRBD2. The CDR3 runs to 18 residues. Unmatched junction bases numbered 18, after V lost 1 base and J lost 8 bases. Germline V CDR1 and CDR2: LGHNA, YSLEER. The CDR3 loop reads CASSQVWSGAFSQITQYF. DNA for the CDR3: TGCGCCAGCAGCCAAGTATGGAGCGGGGCCTTCTCACAGATTACGCAGTATTTT.

In DNA form, the CDR3 reads TGTGCCAGCACCCGGACAAGGGACACTGAAGCTTTCTTT. This encodes CASTRTRDTEAFF. The rearrangement links TRBV12-3 or TRBV12-4 to TRBJ1-1; TRBD1 might be the D (5 bases). Trimming pared 7 bases from V and 3 bases from J, leaving 12 bases between. This CDR3 contains 13 residues.

The chain recombines TRBV4-1 with TRBJ1-3; 7 bases fit TRBD1. The germline V gene has CDR1 MGHRA and CDR2 YSYEKL. The CDR3 consists of 15 residues. Trimming removed 2 bases from V and 2 bases from J; junction bases left unmatched: 3. CDR3 in amino acids: CASSQTDRAGNTIYF. CDR3 DNA: TGCGCCAGCAGCCAAACCGACAGGGCTGGAAACACCATATATTTT.

The rearrangement joins TRBV29-1 to TRBJ1-1; 9 bases map to TRBD1. With 7 bases clipped from V and 5 bases from J, the junction kept 14 bases outside the gene matches. The CDR3 spans 15 residues. In germline, CDR1 is SQVTM, CDR2 ANQGSEA. The CDR3 spells CSAQDRGRGRTEAFF. The CDR3 nucleotides are TGCAGCGCCCAGGACAGGGGAAGAGGTAGGACTGAAGCTTTCTTT.